One and the same sample provided the 9 T cell receptor beta chains below, sequenced in a study of CD8 T cells in ankylosing spondylitis. General observations from the study: Blood from ankylosing spondylitis patients appeared to carry a characteristic roughly 8-variant TCR beta motif.

Their specific antigens are unknown. TCRdb processed the 5' RACE reads anew with MiXCR; each CDR3 protein has one entry. The sample lists 670,000 or so distinct CDR3 sequences, around 20% occurring once. The sequenced sample consisted of blood, either unsorted or a sorted T cell fraction (not recorded which). Source of these receptors: a male donor with ankylosing spondylitis.

The chain employs TRBV20-1 and TRBJ1-1, with D possibly being TRBD1 (5 bases). The length of the CDR3 is 12 residues. CDR1 is DFQATT, CDR2 SNEGSKA, per germline (reference sequence). Trimming pared 6 bases from V and 5 bases from J, leaving 13 bases between. The CDR3 here is CSAPSGKTEAFF. The CDR3 DNA sequence: TGCAGTGCCCCCTCAGGGAAAACTGAAGCTTTCTTT.

J is TRBJ1-4 and V is TRBV18; TRBD1 is a possible D gene (5 bases). CDR3 length: 18 amino acids. Per germline, CDR1 KGHSH and CDR2 LQKENI. V gave up 1 base and J gave up 0 bases, with 15 bases separating them. The CDR3 sequence is CASSPLYPGPSTNEKLFF. The CDR3 DNA follows: TGTGCCAGCTCACCACTATATCCGGGACCGTCAACTAATGAAAAACTGTTTTTT.

This clonotype was picked up many times. The chain couples TRBV5-1 to TRBJ2-1, with no clear D. The CDR3 sequence is 14 residues long. CDR1 is SGHRS, CDR2 YFSETQ, per germline. Trimming removed 1 base at V and 7 bases at J, with 12 bases between. CDR3 bases: TGCGCCAGCAGCTTGAGTAGTCTTCCGAATGAGCAGTTCTTC. Residues: CASSLSSLPNEQFF. The variable domain in full, completed from reference TRBV5-1 and TRBJ2-1, reads KAGVTQTPRYLIKTRGQQVTLSCSPISGHRSVSWYQQTPGQGLQFLFEYFSETQRNKGNFPGRFSGRQFSNSRSEMNVSTLELGDSALYLCASSLSSLPNEQFFGPGTRLTVL.

The table lists this clonotype with a few counts. V usage is TRBV12-3 or TRBV12-4 and J usage is TRBJ1-1, with TRBD1 identical over 9 bases. The V gene end was trimmed by 6 bases and the J gene end by 6 bases; junction bases not matched to a gene: 8. The CDR3 has 14 residues. The CDR3 spells CASSRRDRVSEAFF. The CDR3, as DNA: TGTGCCAGCAGCCGCCGGGACAGGGTTTCTGAAGCTTTCTTT.

The chain is built from TRBV5-1 and TRBJ2-1; weak D call: TRBD2 (5 bases). Trimming removed 6 bases from V and 0 bases from J, with 16 bases in between. The germline CDR1 and CDR2 sequences are SGHRS and YFSETQ. The CDR3 consists of 16 residues. CDR3 residues: CASTLSGSSSYNEQFF. The CDR3 coding sequence is TGCGCCAGCACCCTTTCGGGGAGCAGCTCCTACAATGAGCAGTTCTTC.

The chain uses TRBV3-1 and TRBJ2-5; maybe TRBD2 (6 bases). Germline V CDR1 and CDR2: LGHDT, YNNKEL (reference sequence). V was shortened by 0 bases and J by 4 bases, with 6 bases between the two germline ends. CDR3 size: 13 residues. The CDR3 DNA reads as TGTGCCAGCAGCCAAGAAGCGGGAGAGACCCAGTACTTC. It is translated as CASSQEAGETQYF.

The chain links TRBV28 to TRBJ2-3; D unclear. Germline V gives CDR1 MDHEN, CDR2 SYDVKM. CDR3 length: 14 residues. Trimming cost V 3 bases and J 2 bases, with 9 bases left between them. CDR3 nucleotides: TGTGCCAGCAGTTTCGTTAGGGCCACAGATACGCAGTATTTT. It translates to CASSFVRATDTQYF.

This clonotype was counted at least ten times. This chain links TRBV20-1 with TRBJ1-1; the match to TRBD1 covers 7 bases. V trimming: 2 bases; J trimming: 2 bases; junction bases outside the gene matches: 8. Germline values: CDR1 DFQATT, CDR2 SNEGSKA (reference sequence). The CDR3 is 15 residues long. The CDR3 sequence: CSARIQGTLNTEAFF. The CDR3 DNA is TGCAGTGCTAGAATACAGGGGACCCTCAACACTGAAGCTTTCTTT.

CDR3 loop: CSAPPAGNTEAFF. The DNA of the CDR3 is TGCAGTGCTCCCCCCGCTGGTAACACTGAAGCTTTCTTT. The chain couples TRBV20-1 to TRBJ1-1; D not certain. Per germline, CDR1 DFQATT and CDR2 SNEGSKA (reference sequence). Trimming removed 5 bases at V and 2 bases at J, with 12 bases between. This CDR3 is built from 13 residues.